The sample holds many counts of the clone carrying this TCR beta chain. Time point noted: newly diagnosed GD, antithyroid drugs for less than 3 months. Scientists built the TCR library using RNA that was extracted from PBMCs. The data are from a study of regulatory T cells in long-lasting Graves disease. Arm-PCR of CDR3 regions and iRepertoire HTBI primers were used to build TCR beta libraries. One entry per CDR3 protein, called by TCRdb with MiXCR from the multiplex PCR reads. The sample shows around 250,000 distinct CDR3 sequences, around 18% of them seen only once. The CDR3 has 16 residues. Germline V gene data show CDR1 as MNHNS and CDR2 as SASEGT. With 7 bases clipped from V and 2 bases from J, the junction kept 11 bases outside the gene matches. The same data also went into a second study, on T cells in Graves' hyperthyroidism and ophthalmopathy. That work states: Diagnostic decisions used clinical symptoms, serum thyroxine and TRAb, thyroid ultrasound and orbital computed tomography. HTBI primers drove first-round RT-PCR of the TCR CDR3.

This clonotype was sampled from a woman aged 25-40 years with Graves disease. The chain is built from TRBV6-1 and TRBJ2-3; 8 bases fit TRBD2. The material sequenced was peripheral blood mononuclear cells (PBMCs), taken at new diagnosis, from a patient treated with antithyroid drugs. CDR3 in amino acids: CASTEGGGGYTDTQYF. In nucleotides, the CDR3 is TGTGCCAGCACCGAAGGTGGCGGGGGGTACACAGATACGCAGTATTTT.